This T cell receptor (beta chain) was sequenced in a study of blood T cells in healthy people across ages. The study, taken as a whole, reports: TCR beta diversity was tightly associated with the proportion of naive T cells. TCR beta diversity per million T cells fell roughly linearly with age. Donor CMV status, an unknown factor, possibly confounded changes in expanded clonotypes.

This clonotype has more than one count but fewer than ten. Its specificity is not known. The second PCR ran roughly 7 to 12 cycles with a sample-barcoded 5' primer and J-beta primers. MiXCR, run by TCRdb on the 5' RACE reads, gives a single entry per CDR3 protein. This sample carries under 1,100,000 distinct CDR3 sequences, 25% of them seen once, and the ten largest clones take around 0.7%. CDR1 is SGHRS, CDR2 YFSETQ, per germline. Deletions cut 4 bases from V and 13 bases from J, with 18 bases between. The CDR3 has 14 amino acids. These records were also assigned to another study, of T cells of mothers and their children. That work contributes: Per mother, over 9.5 million TCR beta CDR3 reads were obtained; per child, around 2.8 million.

The chain couples TRBV5-1 to TRBJ1-6; D is ambiguous. This TCR derives from a girl aged 2 to 10 in good health. The sample was blood. The CDR3 loop reads CASSPGGGISPLHF. The CDR3, as DNA: TGCGCCAGCAGCCCTGGCGGCGGGATATCGCCCCTCCACTTT.